This T cell receptor beta chain emerged from a study of blood T cell repertoires in COVID-19. The repertoire was sequenced with immunoSEQ multiplex PCR; TCRdb's copy has only in-frame clones and lacks some. This repertoire shows 150,000 or so clones, 88% found once; its top ten account for less than 2%. The CDR3 is made up of 14 amino acids. Trimming pared 5 bases from V and 6 bases from J, leaving 17 bases between. Germline loops: CDR1 SNHLY, CDR2 FYNNEI. Sequencing was carried out using peripheral blood. This rearrangement joins TRBV2 to TRBJ2-7, with D perhaps matching TRBD2 (5 bases). The clonotype was recovered from a woman aged 55 to 70 with acute or convalescent COVID-19. CDR3 nucleotide sequence: TGTGCCAGCAGTCAAGAGGACGGGGTCCGCGAGCAGTACTTC. Its protein product is CASSQEDGVREQYF.